This TCR beta chain derives from a study of T cells after yellow fever vaccination. Study results and caveats: Abundant contaminating clonotypes from the bulk population could appear in FACS-sorted repertoires.

This clonotype occurred a few times. The antigen remains unidentified. TCRdb redid the calling of the 5' RACE reads with MiXCR, one entry per CDR3 protein. Among some 160,000 distinct CDR3 sequences listed, roughly 8.8% were seen once. Germline CDR1 is LNHNV and CDR2 is YYDKDF (reference sequence). With 3 bases removed from V and 8 bases from J, the gap between germline ends came to 13 bases. The CDR3 runs to 13 residues. V usage is TRBV15 and J usage is TRBJ1-2; D not certain. Material: CD8+ T cells sorted from PBMCs, obtained 45 days after the yellow fever booster vaccination. The receptor's source is a man between 18 and 29 years old who received the YFV17D yellow fever vaccine. The chain's CDR3 is CATSSDLSLGYTF. The DNA of the CDR3 is TGTGCCACCAGCAGTGATCTCTCCCTGGGCTACACCTTC.